This T cell receptor (beta chain) was documented in a study of T cells in Graves' hyperthyroidism and ophthalmopathy. In its sample, this clonotype was seen many times. RNA transcripts provided the source from which TCR beta CDR3 regions were amplified. In the first-round RT-PCR of the TCR CDR3, the HTBI primer set was used. TCRdb fed the multiplex PCR reads into MiXCR, producing one record per CDR3 protein. The sample lists roughly 380,000 distinct CDR3 sequences; roughly 13% were seen once. This CDR3 comprises 14 residues. The germline V gene has CDR1 SQVTM and CDR2 ANQGSEA. V dropped 8 bases and J dropped 3; count of bases not matched to a gene: 9.

The V and J genes are TRBV29-1 and TRBJ2-1, with 8 bases aligning to TRBD1. This receptor was taken from a woman aged 60-75 years with Graves' hyperthyroidism. Material for sequencing was blood. The CDR3 DNA follows: TGCAGCACGGAGGGACAGGACCACTACAATGAGCAGTTCTTC. Translating gives CSTEGQDHYNEQFF.